The TCR beta chain under discussion was sequenced for a study of graft-versus-host responses after intestinal transplantation (dated by TCRdb to the early 2020s). Context from the whole study: Recipients received multivisceral, liver-intestinal, or isolated intestinal transplants. Every recipient was given anti-thymocyte globulin induction, followed by approximately 3 years of maintenance tacrolimus and steroids. Graft-versus-host and host-versus-graft alloreactive T cell clones were tracked in the graft, circulation and bone marrow after intestinal transplantation using bulk TCR-beta CDR3 sequencing. Alloreactive clones were identified by sequencing pre-transplant mixed lymphocyte reaction products and comparing them with unstimulated pre-transplant donor and recipient T cells. The cohort enrolled roughly 25 intestinal transplant recipients including one retransplant, and a few patients lacking pretransplant specimens were excluded. A peak of at least 4% donor T cells among recipient peripheral blood mononuclear cells was the definition used for donor T cell macrochimerism. Instead of going to the commercial service, samples from a few later patients were sequenced in-house on an Illumina MiSeq and processed with MiXCR.

V is shortened by 0 bases, J by 4 bases, and the region joining them spans 15 bases. The CDR3 covers 16 residues, taking in both the cysteine and the phenylalanine. This entry keeps only the CDR3 DNA: 48 bases, framed from base 1. CDR1 SGHKS and CDR2 YYEKEE are derived from the germline V gene (reference sequence). Note on this clone: No antigen is known for it. Nothing much larger sits one base from this clone, and base qualities are not available.

The label giving this sample's time point can be read as: cells obtained before transplantation from donor or recipient. CD3+CD4+ and CD3+CD8+ populations were FACS-sorted from unstimulated pre-transplant donor and recipient cells taken from spleen or lymph nodes. The investigation overall reported the following: In the allografts of patients with donor T cell macrochimerism, GvH to HvG T cell clonal ratios were high. Early after transplant, declines in HvG clones were associated with peak levels of circulating GvH clones. The conclusions were limited by the relatively low number and heterogeneity of the intestinal transplant patients. GvH clones were found in recipient bone marrow, and some of the GvH clones appeared earlier in ileal mucosa or blood, which is consistent with an intestinal mucosal origin.

The library was built by means of the immunoSEQ multiplex PCR assay. For most patients, genomic DNA was isolated using the Qiagen DNeasy Blood and Tissue Kit and was shipped frozen to Adaptive Biotechnologies for TCR sequencing. High-throughput TCR-beta CDR3 sequencing of genomic DNA from most patients was performed by Adaptive Biotechnologies. The paper's processing steps were these. TCR sequencing data for approximately 17 patients were retrieved from Adaptive's ImmunoSEQ software; three other patients were processed with MiXCR and VDJtools. CD4 versus CD8 sorting errors were corrected by removing sequences found in both subsets at a frequency ratio below 5:1. CDR3 nucleotide sequences shared between donor and recipient were removed because their origin could not be assigned. At least 2-fold expansion over unstimulated cells and a minimum CFSE-low frequency of 0.002% (template counts) or 0.001% (read counts) were required for clones to be classified as alloreactive. Clones detected in sequenced pre-transplant spleen, lymph node, or MLR CFSE-low populations of the donor or recipient were defined as mappable. Cumulative frequency of alloreactive clones was calculated as a percentage of all sequences weighted by copy number. The source is immuneACCESS, and TCRdb retained only in-frame sequences with V and J called. Part of the clones is not carried over; for the studies checked, unresolved V genes explain less than half of this, and the remainder is unexplained. V and J calls and clone size come straight from that table; D and trimming were deduced from the DNA. Counted in this sample were tens of thousands of clones; about nine tenths of them appeared once. The ten largest clones represent 0.1% of the sample.

This chain joins TRBV5-5 to TRBJ2-3, with TRBD2 as a weak D call on 7 bases. The TCR sequence derives from a human donor who received an intestinal transplant. Material: unstimulated CD4+ T cells sorted from spleen or lymph node cells, obtained before intestinal transplant. The sequenced DNA: TGTGCCAGCAGCTTGGACGGGGGGCTTGCGGCAGATACGCAGTATTTT. Its protein is CASSLDGGLAADTQYF.